This T cell receptor (beta chain) was captured by sequencing in a study of cytomegalovirus exposure and HLA in healthy donors. Notes on the study in general: In an earlier analysis, productive rearrangement rates for most beta V segments clustered near 87% or 30%.

This clone was detected a few times. The antigen remains undetermined. The PCR had 60 Vbeta and 13 Jbeta primers. The data were produced by immunoSEQ multiplex PCR, yet TCRdb's version contains in-frame clones alone and is incomplete. The sample has over 150,000 clones; over 80% are singletons. The CDR3 runs 15 residues. Germline lookup yields CDR1 SGHRS and CDR2 YFSETQ. V was shortened by 4 bases and J by 0 bases, with 14 bases between the two germline ends. The sequence came from a human donor in good health. The chain uses TRBV5-1 and TRBJ2-7, with no clear D. Sequenced material: PBMCs. The CDR3 protein is CASSLTLTLSYEQYF. The CDR3 region has the DNA TGCGCCAGCAGCCTGACTCTGACCCTCTCCTACGAGCAGTACTTC. Based on the CDR3 plus reference TRBV5-1 and TRBJ2-7, the full variable domain is KAGVTQTPRYLIKTRGQQVTLSCSPISGHRSVSWYQQTPGQGLQFLFEYFSETQRNKGNFPGRFSGRQFSNSRSEMNVSTLELGDSALYLCASSLTLTLSYEQYFGPGTRLTVT.